The next 21 T cell receptor beta chains were all read from a single sample in a study of T cell responses to AZD1222 COVID-19 vaccine (TCRdb year 2021). The library was obtained by the immunoSEQ multiplex PCR assay. In its TCRdb copy, this immuneACCESS table keeps in-frame sequences only and misses some clones. Where compared with another copy, unresolved V genes explain less than half of these, and the others have no known cause. The sample table contains approximately 70,000 clones; only one count was recorded for around 85% of them. The top ten hold roughly 20% of the sample. The sample's time point label, decoded: baseline before first vaccination. The sample was peripheral blood, taken on day 0 of AZD1222 vaccination. Receptors originate from an adult in good health.

The CDR3, as DNA: TGTGCCAGCCTACGCTCCTCCCGGCGGGGTATGAACACTGAAGCTTTCTTT. This translates into CASLRSSRRGMNTEAFF. The genes are TRBV21-1 and TRBJ1-1. TRBV21-1 is deemed a pseudogene. The CDR3 totals 17 residues.

The chain employs TRBV25-1 and TRBJ1-1; the D is unclear. The CDR3 totals 13 residues. V lost 7 bases to trimming and J lost 2 bases, with 11 bases between them. CDR1 is MGHDK, CDR2 SYGVNS, per germline. The CDR3 coding sequence is TGTGCCAGCAAACGGGGAGGAAACACTGAAGCTTTCTTT. It specifies CASKRGGNTEAFF.

V and J are TRBV7-3 and TRBJ1-1, with D possibly matching TRBD1 (5 bases). Germline V gene sequence: CDR1 SGHTA, CDR2 FQGTGA. The germline V and J ends were trimmed by 1 base and 11 bases, with 17 bases remaining between them. The CDR3 sequence is 14 residues long. The CDR3 bases are TGTGCCAGCAGCTTAAAGTCGGGAGGGGTAGATGCTTTCTTT. It is translated as CASSLKSGGVDAFF.

The CDR3 loop reads CASKFSGRTGYGYTF. CDR3 bases: TGTGCCAGTAAATTTTCGGGGCGTACGGGGTATGGCTACACCTTC. The chain combines TRBV19 with TRBJ1-2; D is perhaps TRBD1 (5 bases). V was pared by 7 bases and J by 5 bases, with 20 bases between. CDR1 and CDR2 (germline): LNHDA, SQIVND (reference sequence). The CDR3 is made up of 15 amino acids.

The chain is built from TRBV6-5 and TRBJ1-6, with 7 bases identical to TRBD1. The CDR3 spans 16 residues. Per the germline V gene, CDR1 is MNHEY and CDR2 is SVGAGI. V lost 4 bases to trimming and J lost 3 bases; unmatched junction nucleotides: 6. The CDR3 nucleotides read TGTGCCAGCAGTTGGACGGGACAGAACTATAATTCACCCCTCCACTTT. It encodes CASSWTGQNYNSPLHF.

This chain links TRBV7-9 with TRBJ1-6, with D perhaps matching TRBD1 (6 bases). Trimming took 5 bases from V and 10 from J, leaving 15 bases between them. Germline-derived CDR1 and CDR2 are SEHNR and FQNEAQ (reference sequence). The CDR3 has 14 residues. The DNA for the CDR3 is TGTGCCAGCAGCCGAATACAGGGTAACTCACCCCTCCACTTT. This encodes CASSRIQGNSPLHF.

This clone was recorded once. The J gene is TRBJ1-2, the V gene TRBV6-4; D perhaps matches TRBD1 (6 bases). Trimming stripped 6 bases from V and 5 bases from J, with 13 bases between. The CDR3 extends over 13 amino acids. The V gene's germline CDR1 is MRHNA and CDR2 SNTAGT. This CDR3 is CASSQRGEYGYTF. In nucleotides, the CDR3 is TGTGCCAGCAGCCAAAGGGGGGAATATGGCTACACCTTC.

V and J are TRBV14 and TRBJ1-1, with TRBD1 identical over 8 bases. The V and J ends lost 4 bases and 3 bases, in that order; junction bases with no gene match: 10. Germline-derived CDR1 and CDR2 are SGHDN and FVKESK. CDR3 length: 16 residues. CDR3 bases: TGTGCCAGCAGCCCTACAGGGGGAAGATGGGACACTGAAGCTTTCTTT. Its protein is CASSPTGGRWDTEAFF.

The CDR3 DNA reads TGTGCCACCAGCAGAGGGGACTCCTACGAGCAGTACTTC. Protein: CATSRGDSYEQYF. V is TRBV15 and J is TRBJ2-7; D is ambiguous. Deletions cut 1 base from V and 0 bases from J, with 4 bases between. This CDR3 region has 13 residues. CDR1 LNHNV and CDR2 YYDKDF come from the germline V gene (reference sequence).

As DNA, the CDR3 is TGTGCCAGCAGCCCCGGGGGGTTAGGAGAGCCCCAGCATTTT. This encodes CASSPGGLGEPQHF. This chain connects TRBV7-9 to TRBJ1-5, with TRBD1 as a possible D gene (5 bases). The CDR3 contains 14 residues. V was clipped by 5 bases and J by 8 bases, with 16 bases between them. Germline V gene data show CDR1 as SEHNR and CDR2 as FQNEAQ (reference sequence).

The V gene is TRBV7-9, the J gene TRBJ1-2; the D gene is possibly TRBD1 (6 bases). V was clipped by 7 bases and J by 4 bases, with 19 bases between them. CDR1 is SEHNR and CDR2 is FQNEAQ in the germline V gene (reference sequence). This CDR3 has 15 residues. CDR3 DNA: TGTGCCAGCATCAAAACCGGGACAAGTTTCTATGGCTACACCTTC. It specifies CASIKTGTSFYGYTF.

The V gene is TRBV6-5, the J gene TRBJ2-2; D remains unclear. CDR1 and CDR2 (germline): MNHEY, SVGAGI. The CDR3 sequence is 15 residues long. V lost 0 bases and J 6 bases, leaving 11 bases between the germline ends. The CDR3, as DNA: TGTGCCAGCAGTTACTCTGTAGGATTGGCCGGGGAGCTGTTTTTT. Protein product: CASSYSVGLAGELFF.

The chain recombines TRBV9 with TRBJ2-7; no reliable D call. V was trimmed by 2 bases and J by 1 base, leaving 13 bases between them. Germline loops: CDR1 SGDLS, CDR2 YYNGEE. The CDR3 contains 15 residues. As DNA, the CDR3 is TGTGCCAGCAGCGTTGATTTCGATGCTTCCTACGAGCAGTACTTC. Its protein product is CASSVDFDASYEQYF.

V usage is TRBV7-9 and J usage is TRBJ1-5; 7 bases are a match to TRBD1. CDR1 SEHNR and CDR2 FQNEAQ come from the germline V gene (reference sequence). This CDR3 is built from 13 residues. The V segment lost 3 bases and the J segment 4 bases; nucleotides outside the gene matches: 0. CDR3 residues: CASSLTGNQPQHF. CDR3 nucleotide sequence: TGTGCCAGCAGCTTGACAGGGAATCAGCCCCAGCATTTT.

V usage is TRBV9 and J usage is TRBJ1-1; a possible D gene is TRBD1 (6 bases). CDR1 is SGDLS, CDR2 YYNGEE, per germline. The CDR3 runs to 15 residues. Trimming left V 4 bases short and J 2 bases short, with 15 bases between. CDR3: CASSRRGTSNTEAFF. The CDR3 region has the DNA TGTGCCAGCAGCCGTAGGGGGACCTCAAACACTGAAGCTTTCTTT. Using reference TRBV9 and TRBJ1-1 for the parts outside the CDR3, the full variable domain is DSGVTQTPKHLITATGQRVTLRCSPRSGDLSVYWYQQSLDQGLQFLIQYYNGEERAKGNILERFSAQQFPDLHSELNLSSLELGDSALYFCASSRRGTSNTEAFFGQGTRLTVV.

The chain carries TRBV5-4 and TRBJ2-1; D uncertain. CDR1 is SGHNT and CDR2 is YYREEE in the germline V gene (reference sequence). V gave up 6 bases and J gave up 5 bases, with 12 bases separating them. There are 13 residues in the CDR3. The CDR3 nucleotides read TGTGCCAGCAACGCGAGGCAGCACAATGAGCAGTTCTTC. Translated: CASNARQHNEQFF.

This chain joins TRBV2 and TRBJ2-7; D may be TRBD1 or TRBD2 (5 bases each). The ends were cut back, 8 bases at V and 3 bases at J, with 14 bases in the middle. The length of the CDR3 is 13 residues. Germline V gene data show CDR1 as SNHLY and CDR2 as FYNNEI. The CDR3 reads CASLWDPLYEQYF. The CDR3 region has the DNA TGTGCCAGCCTCTGGGACCCCCTCTACGAGCAGTACTTC.

The chain employs TRBV18 and TRBJ1-4; D call uncertain. V gave up 2 bases and J gave up 3 bases, with 7 bases separating them. Germline CDR1 is KGHSH and CDR2 is LQKENI. The CDR3 length is 14 residues. CDR3 loop: CASSPEGANEKLFF. CDR3 bases: TGTGCCAGCTCACCAGAGGGAGCTAATGAAAAACTGTTTTTT.

This chain joins TRBV10-3 and TRBJ2-7; the D gene is possibly TRBD2 (6 bases). Germline CDR1 reads ENHRY; CDR2 reads SYGVKD. The CDR3 spans 13 residues. Trimming took off 8 bases at V and 2 bases at J, with 13 bases between the two ends. Written as DNA, the CDR3 is TGTGCCATCCTCAGGGAGGTACCCTACGAGCAGTACTTC. It specifies CAILREVPYEQYF.

This clone was recorded once. The chain carries TRBV7-2 and TRBJ2-5, with D possibly matching TRBD1 (6 bases). The V gene lost 3 bases and the J gene lost 5 bases, with 13 bases spanning the gap. Germline V gene data show CDR1 as SGHTA and CDR2 as FQGNSA. The CDR3 contains 14 residues. The chain's CDR3 is CASSFTTGMETQYF. CDR3 bases: TGTGCCAGCAGCTTTACGACAGGAATGGAGACCCAGTACTTC.

The chain links TRBV28 to TRBJ1-4; D ambiguous. The CDR3 extends over 11 amino acids. Between the trimmed V and J ends, which lost 7 bases and 8 bases, there was a span of 8 bases. CDR1 is MDHEN, CDR2 SYDVKM, per germline. CDR3 residues: CASTLREKLFF. As DNA, the CDR3 is TGTGCCAGCACCCTTCGGGAAAAACTGTTTTTT.